The clone carrying this T cell receptor beta chain was detected a few times. Its antigen is undetermined. With 3 bases clipped from V and 2 bases from J, the junction kept 14 bases outside the gene matches. This CDR3 has 18 residues. Germline V CDR1 and CDR2: MDHEN, SYDVKM. TCRdb re-called the reads through MiXCR, storing one row per CDR3 protein. The sample shows fewer than 900,000 distinct CDR3 sequences, around 29% of them seen only once. The sample belongs to a study of T cell repertoires in cytomegalovirus infection. The chain joins TRBV28 to TRBJ2-3; TRBD1 aligns across 7 bases. The TCR originated in a human donor in good health (CMV status not recorded). Some clones in this sample may be carry-over from other donors' samples. The source material was cultured CD8+ T cells from PBMCs, sampled from culture after CMV antigen stimulation. CDR3: CASSFVRLRDSTTDTQYF. CDR3 sequence (DNA): TGTGCCAGCAGTTTCGTTAGGCTCCGGGACAGTACCACAGATACGCAGTATTTT.